This entry is about one TCR beta chain. Its specificity is not known. Described treatment: roughly 19 received Ad26.COV2.S at low or high dose, single or two shots; a few received placebo; per-sample allocation not given. It was on day 63 after the first vaccine or placebo injection that samples were taken. This sample stems from a study of Ad26.COV2.S vaccination and SARS-CoV-2 variants. For the study at large: Enrollment placed the donor in the COV1001 Ad26.COV2.S trial arm. Study-level results: Reportedly, after vaccination the spike-specific CD8+ and CD4+ T cell responses displayed substantial breadth. Vaccinees displayed broader spike-specific TCR repertoires than placebo recipients.

Germline trimming cut 4 bases from V and 7 bases from J; bases unmatched to any gene: 5. Germline V gives CDR1 SEHNR, CDR2 FQNEAQ (reference sequence). This CDR3 has 13 amino acids. This table comes from immunoSEQ multiplex PCR, and its TCRdb copy is limited to in-frame clones, with some not included. The table shows around 320,000 clones, with roughly 80% occurring only once. This clonotype was sampled from a person between 18 and 65 years old who received the Ad26.COV2.S COVID-19 vaccine or a placebo. The V call is TRBV7-9, the J call TRBJ1-2; 8 bases fit TRBD1. The sample in question was peripheral blood, obtained in a trial of Ad26.COV2.S vaccine versus placebo. The CDR3 bases are TGTGCCAGCAGCTCCCGGGACAGGAGTGGCTACACCTTC. Its translation: CASSSRDRSGYTF.